Listed here is a single T cell receptor beta chain. Its antigen is unknown. TCRdb's copy holds only in-frame clones and misses some; the assay was immunoSEQ multiplex PCR. This sample has tens of thousands of clones, with 85% found just once. Separate from the roughly 700-subject first cohort, the roughly 120-subject validation cohort was the one that the donors belonged to. The data originate from a study of cytomegalovirus exposure and HLA in healthy donors. The CDR3 totals 14 residues. The germline gives CDR1 SQVTM, CDR2 ANQGSEA. V was cut by 4 bases and J by 3 bases, with 13 bases left in between. Study-level findings and limits: 150 to 200 TCR beta chains were listed as cytomegalovirus-associated. Many donors carried some public TCRs, although rarity characterized most TCR sequences. Reportedly, cytomegalovirus status was diagnosed with high sensitivity and specificity.

V is TRBV29-1 and J is TRBJ1-5; D gene uncertain. Sequenced input: PBMCs. This clonotype was sampled from a man under 40 in good health and CMV-seronegative. CDR3 DNA sequence: TGCAGCGTTGCCTATACTAGCGCCAATCAGCCCCAGCATTTT. Amino acid sequence: CSVAYTSANQPQHF.